Reported below is one T cell receptor (beta chain). Its cognate antigen is unknown. This entry belongs to a study of CD8+ T cells in alopecia areata. Study in general: Treatment comprised oral tofacitinib, 5 to 10 mg twice daily, in treated patients.

Broader study findings: Sequenced scalp T cells also include alphabeta T cells resident in normal skin. The study found that many expanded lesional clones persisted in scalp and blood during tofacitinib.

Trimming at V came to 6 bases and at J to 2 bases, leaving 6 bases not matched to a gene. Germline-derived CDR1 and CDR2 are GTSNPN and SVGIG (reference sequence). CDR3 length: 13 residues. Treatment meaning: oral pan-JAK inhibitor, 5-10 mg twice daily. Sorted populations comprised CD4+ and CD8+ T cells obtained from PBMCs. Reverse transcribed after extraction, RNA yielded cDNA as the sequencing template. Assay: immunoSEQ multiplex PCR; the TCRdb copy retains only in-frame clones and omits some. The sample contains around 190,000 clones, 55% to 70% of which appear only once. Specimen: CD4+ T cells sorted from blood, collected at week 4, from a patient treated with tofacitinib. The chain has TRBV30 and TRBJ1-1; 7 bases line up with TRBD1. The receptor's source is a human donor with alopecia areata. CDR3 nucleotides: TGTGCCTGCCAGGGGGAGGTTAACACTGAAGCTTTCTTT. This gives the protein CACQGEVNTEAFF.